The clone carrying this TCR beta chain came up many times. The data were taken from a study of regulatory T cells in long-lasting Graves disease. As for time point: newly diagnosed GD, antithyroid drugs for less than 3 months. Preparation of the TCR library used RNA extracted from PBMCs. Graves' disease diagnosis was established per American Thyroid Association guidelines. This CDR3 region has 14 residues. The germline V gene encodes CDR1 SGHRS and CDR2 YFSETQ. V lost 7 bases, J lost 5 bases, and 18 bases lay in between. CDR3-region Arm-PCR and iRepertoire HTBI primers produced the TCR beta libraries. TCRdb reprocessed the multiplex PCR reads via MiXCR and lists one record per CDR3 protein. The table lists approximately 400,000 distinct CDR3 sequences, roughly a sixth of them singletons.

The clonotype was recovered from a female donor with Graves disease. This chain connects TRBV5-1 to TRBJ2-5; D is uncertain. The starting material was peripheral blood mononuclear cells (PBMCs), obtained at new diagnosis, from a patient treated with antithyroid drugs. The CDR3 coding sequence is TGCGCCAGCGCTACTGACTGGGCGTGGGAGACCCAGTACTTC. It yields the protein CASATDWAWETQYF. The whole variable domain, filled in from reference TRBV5-1 and TRBJ2-5, reads KAGVTQTPRYLIKTRGQQVTLSCSPISGHRSVSWYQQTPGQGLQFLFEYFSETQRNKGNFPGRFSGRQFSNSRSEMNVSTLELGDSALYLCASATDWAWETQYFGPGTRLLVL.